One and the same sample provided the 27 T cell receptor beta chains below, sequenced in a study of cytomegalovirus exposure and HLA in healthy donors. 13 Jbeta primers and 60 Vbeta primers were used for the PCR. Libraries were prepared by immunoSEQ multiplex PCR; TCRdb keeps only in-frame clonotypes and omits some of them. The data contain 120,000 to 150,000 clones, around 75% of them singletons. Sequenced sample: PBMCs. The receptors were sampled from a woman aged 25 to 39 in good health and CMV-seronegative.

This CDR3 reads CASSPSTGEEKLFF. CDR3 sequence (DNA): TGTGCCAGCTCACCTTCGACGGGGGAGGAAAAACTGTTTTTT. The chain is built from TRBV18 and TRBJ1-4; a possible D gene is TRBD1 (5 bases). Germline V gives CDR1 KGHSH, CDR2 LQKENI. The CDR3 consists of 14 residues. The V end was cut by 3 bases, the J end by 8 bases, with 13 bases between.

The V gene is TRBV11-2, the J gene TRBJ1-5, with 9 bases lining up with TRBD1. J was trimmed by 6 bases and V by 0 bases; bases with no gene match: 0. CDR1 and CDR2 from the germline V gene are SGHAT and FQNNGV. There are 14 residues in the CDR3. The CDR3 here is CASSLEDRGQPQHF. CDR3 bases: TGTGCCAGCAGCTTAGAGGACAGGGGTCAGCCCCAGCATTTT.

V usage is TRBV28 and J usage is TRBJ1-4, with a weak D call TRBD1 (6 bases). Germline CDR1 reads MDHEN; CDR2 reads SYDVKM. V shed 3 bases and J shed 6 bases, with 20 bases lying between them. This CDR3 spans 17 amino acids. The CDR3 DNA is TGTGCCAGCAGTTTTGTGGGGGCTGGGGCTGAAGATGAAAAACTGTTTTTT. As protein: CASSFVGAGAEDEKLFF.

The gene calls are TRBV19 and TRBJ2-4; maybe TRBD1 (6 bases). V dropped 5 bases and J dropped 1 base, with 9 bases sitting between them. The CDR3 has 14 amino acids. Germline lookup yields CDR1 LNHDA and CDR2 SQIVND (reference sequence). CDR3 bases: TGTGCCAGTAGTGTCCAGGGGGCCAAAAACATTCAGTACTTC. This translates into CASSVQGAKNIQYF.

This chain connects TRBV7-2 to TRBJ2-5; perhaps TRBD2 as D (6 bases). With the DNA end fitting TRBJ2-7 better, the J assignment may be wrong. Germline CDR1 SGHTA, CDR2 FQGNSA. The CDR3 sequence is 15 residues long. The CDR3 coding sequence is TGTGCCAGCAGCTCGGAGGGGTTAGGGGCCTACGAGCAGTACTTC. It codes for CASSSEGLGAYEQYF.

This clone was counted at least ten times. The chain employs TRBV30 and TRBJ1-1; the match to TRBD1 covers 8 bases. Per the germline V gene, CDR1 is GTSNPN and CDR2 is SVGIG (reference sequence). V lost 6 bases and J lost 5; bases outside the gene matches: 8. CDR3 length: 13 amino acids. The CDR3 reads CACARDRPTEAFF. The CDR3 nucleotides are TGTGCCTGTGCCCGGGACAGGCCTACTGAAGCTTTCTTT.

The CDR3 DNA sequence: TGTGCCAGCAGCCCACTAAAGGGGGCTTTCGGGGAAAAACTGTTTTTT. Translated: CASSPLKGAFGEKLFF. The genes are TRBV7-6 and TRBJ1-4, with 7 bases fitting TRBD1. Germline CDR1 and CDR2: SGHVS and FNYEAQ. There are 16 residues in the CDR3. Unmatched junction bases numbered 14, after V lost 5 bases and J lost 8 bases.

V gene TRBV28 combines with J gene TRBJ1-5, with D maybe TRBD1 (6 bases). The V and J ends lost 6 bases and 1 base respectively, with 19 bases between them. In germline, CDR1 is MDHEN, CDR2 SYDVKM. The CDR3 contains 17 residues. The CDR3 is CASRNLGAGSSNQPQHF. Written as DNA, the CDR3 is TGTGCCAGCAGAAACTTGGGGGCAGGGTCCAGCAATCAGCCCCAGCATTTT.

This clone has a single count. This chain uses TRBV2 with TRBJ2-3; D perhaps matches TRBD2 (5 bases). The CDR3 runs 13 residues. V lost 7 bases and J lost 1, with 9 bases in between. The germline V gene encodes CDR1 SNHLY and CDR2 FYNNEI. CDR3 nucleotide sequence: TGTGCCAGCAACGGACTGGGCACAGATACGCAGTATTTT. Residues: CASNGLGTDTQYF.

The chain couples TRBV11-3 to TRBJ2-1, with TRBD2 matching over 9 bases. The germline gives CDR1 SGHNT, CDR2 YENEEA. V gave up 4 bases and J gave up 10 bases; unmatched junction bases: 5. The CDR3 is made up of 13 amino acids. CDR3 DNA sequence: TGTGCCAGCAGCTGGGGGACTAGCACCGAGCAGTTCTTC. It is translated as CASSWGTSTEQFF.

The rearrangement links TRBV6-5 to TRBJ1-2; D not resolved. Germline CDR1 MNHEY, CDR2 SVGAGI. The ends were cut back, 2 bases at V and 4 bases at J, with 11 bases in the middle. The CDR3 spans 14 residues. The CDR3 here is CASSYRVDRYGYTF. DNA for the CDR3: TGTGCCAGCAGTTACCGGGTAGACCGCTATGGCTACACCTTC.

The chain couples TRBV19 to TRBJ1-2, with 7 bases that match TRBD1. The CDR3 spans 14 residues. Germline CDR1 reads LNHDA; CDR2 reads SQIVND (reference sequence). V shed 6 bases, J shed 1 base, and the junction held 5 bases outside the gene matches. CDR3 DNA: TGTGCCAGTAGAGACAGGGCACTTAACTATGGCTACACCTTC. Translating gives CASRDRALNYGYTF.

V is TRBV6-1 and J is TRBJ1-1; no clear D gene. Germline V CDR1 and CDR2: MNHNS, SASEGT. The V gene lost 0 bases and the J gene lost 7 bases, with 6 bases spanning the gap. The CDR3 length is 12 residues. CDR3 sequence (DNA): TGTGCCAGCAGTGAAGCGAAACTTGAAGCTTTCTTT. It encodes CASSEAKLEAFF.

The V gene is TRBV5-6, the J gene TRBJ2-3; 10 bases align to TRBD2. CDR1 is SGHDT, CDR2 YYEEEE, per germline. J gave up 1 base and V 5 bases, and 4 bases lay outside the gene matches. The CDR3 runs 15 residues. CDR3 DNA sequence: TGTGCCAGCAGTTCCGGGACTAGCGGCACAGATACGCAGTATTTT. This codes for CASSSGTSGTDTQYF.

For the CDR3, the DNA is TGTGCCAGCCGACAGGACCTCTCCTACGAGCAGTACTTC. Amino acid sequence: CASRQDLSYEQYF. The rearrangement joins TRBV27 to TRBJ2-7; a possible D gene is TRBD1 (6 bases). Germline CDR1 MNHEY, CDR2 SMNVEV (reference sequence). Trimming cost V 8 bases and J 0 bases, with 11 bases left between them. The CDR3 spans 13 residues.

This CDR3 reads CASSRTGEGEKLFF. CDR3 sequence (DNA): TGTGCCAGCAGCCGGACAGGGGAAGGAGAAAAACTGTTTTTT. This chain links TRBV11-2 with TRBJ1-4; 9 bases fit TRBD1. In germline, CDR1 is SGHAT, CDR2 FQNNGV. J was trimmed by 8 bases and V by 5 bases; bases with no gene match: 6. This CDR3 is built from 14 residues. Combining the CDR3 with reference TRBV11-2 and TRBJ1-4 gives the whole variable domain EAGVAQSPRYKIIEKRQSVAFWCNPISGHATLYWYQQILGQGPKLLIQFQNNGVVDDSQLPKDRFSAERLKGVDSTLKIQPAKLEDSAVYLCASSRTGEGEKLFFGSGTQLSVL.

There are a few counts of this clone. The chain joins TRBV2 to TRBJ2-7, with D perhaps TRBD2 (5 bases). The CDR3 extends over 14 amino acids. V lost 6 bases and J 0 bases, leaving 12 bases between the germline ends. Germline CDR1 SNHLY, CDR2 FYNNEI. CDR3 protein: CASRDFLSSYEQYV. For the CDR3, the DNA is TGTGCCAGCAGGGACTTTCTGAGCTCCTACGAGCAGTACGTC.

This clone was seen more than once but under ten times. The V and J genes are TRBV5-1 and TRBJ1-2, with TRBD1 matching over 11 bases. The CDR3 sequence is 15 residues long. Germline CDR1 reads SGHRS; CDR2 reads YFSETQ. V gave up 4 bases and J gave up 4 bases; unmatched junction bases: 6. Written as DNA, the CDR3 is TGCGCCAGCAGCCCAGCCGGGACAGGGGGCTATGGCTACACCTTC. Its translation is CASSPAGTGGYGYTF.

The chain employs TRBV11-2 and TRBJ2-2; D remains ambiguous. In germline, CDR1 is SGHAT, CDR2 FQNNGV. The CDR3 sequence is 14 residues long. V lost 1 base and J lost 3, with 6 bases in between. CDR3 region: CASSLGQDTGELFF. Here the CDR3 DNA reads TGTGCCAGCAGCTTAGGGCAGGACACCGGGGAGCTGTTTTTT.

In its sample, this clone was seen once. This chain joins TRBV25-1 and TRBJ2-7; TRBD2 might be the D (6 bases). Germline V gene lookup returns CDR1 MGHDK and CDR2 SYGVNS. This CDR3 has 16 residues. Trimming removed 4 bases from V and 0 bases from J, with 16 bases in between. The CDR3 reads CASSARTGTFSYEQYF. CDR3 nucleotide sequence: TGTGCCAGCAGTGCCCGTACCGGGACTTTCTCCTACGAGCAGTACTTC.

The V gene is TRBV5-4, the J gene TRBJ1-2; 9 bases map to TRBD1. The germline V gene encodes CDR1 SGHNT and CDR2 YYREEE (reference sequence). Germline trimming cut 3 bases from V and 11 bases from J; bases unmatched to any gene: 11. The CDR3 consists of 14 residues. CDR3 sequence: CASSSGAGTGRYTF. In DNA, the CDR3 is TGTGCCAGCAGCTCGGGGGCAGGGACAGGGAGATACACCTTC.

CDR3 residues: CAISERERGNQPQHF. CDR3 nucleotides: TGTGCCATCAGTGAGAGGGAGCGAGGGAATCAGCCCCAGCATTTT. The genes are TRBV10-3 and TRBJ1-5; D is ambiguous. Deletions cut 2 bases from V and 4 bases from J, with 12 bases between. The CDR3 loop spans 15 amino acids. Germline V gene lookup returns CDR1 ENHRY and CDR2 SYGVKD.

The gene calls are TRBV7-9 and TRBJ1-2; a weak D match, TRBD1 (6 bases). The V and J ends lost 2 bases and 7 bases respectively, with 17 bases between them. The germline gives CDR1 SEHNR, CDR2 FQNEAQ (reference sequence). This CDR3 has 15 amino acids. The CDR3 reads CASSLLDRTASGYTF. The CDR3 DNA sequence: TGTGCCAGCAGCTTATTGGACCGGACAGCTAGTGGCTACACCTTC.

V usage is TRBV7-6 and J usage is TRBJ2-2, with D tentatively TRBD2 (6 bases). The V end lost 2 bases, the J end lost 5 bases, and 15 bases lay between the germline ends. The CDR3 consists of 16 residues. CDR1 is SGHVS, CDR2 FNYEAQ, per germline. The CDR3 here is CASSLFGPGDTGELFF. CDR3 nucleotides: TGTGCCAGCAGCTTATTCGGGCCGGGAGATACCGGGGAGCTGTTTTTT.

This chain joins TRBV2 and TRBJ2-7, with 15 bases that match TRBD2. This CDR3 is 14 amino acids long. The V and J ends lost 6 bases and 6 bases, in that order; junction bases with no gene match: 3. Germline V gene lookup returns CDR1 SNHLY and CDR2 FYNNEI. The DNA for the CDR3 is TGTGCCAGCAGAGGACTAGCGGGAGGGTTCGAGCAGTACTTC. Translating it yields CASRGLAGGFEQYF.

The rearrangement uses TRBV7-9 and TRBJ1-1; D is possibly TRBD1 (5 bases). V lost 5 bases to trimming and J lost 4 bases, with 23 bases between them. Germline V gene lookup returns CDR1 SEHNR and CDR2 FQNEAQ (reference sequence). This CDR3 is 17 amino acids long. CDR3 region: CASSHLRAEWGGTEAFF. For the CDR3, the DNA is TGTGCCAGCAGCCACCTCCGGGCCGAGTGGGGGGGCACTGAAGCTTTCTTT. Variable domain in full (rest from reference TRBV7-9 and TRBJ1-1): DTGVSQNPRHKITKRGQNVTFRCDPISEHNRLYWYRQTLGQGPEFLTYFQNEAQLEKSRLLSDRFSAERPKGSFSTLEIQRTEQGDSAMYLCASSHLRAEWGGTEAFFGQGTRLTVV.

The chain has TRBV5-1 and TRBJ2-3, with TRBD2 identical over 15 bases. The CDR3 sequence is 16 residues long. Per the germline V gene, CDR1 is SGHRS and CDR2 is YFSETQ. V lost 3 bases to trimming and J lost 4 bases; unmatched junction nucleotides: 3. The CDR3 DNA is TGCGCCAGCAGCTCGGGACTAGCGGGAGGAGCAGATACGCAGTATTTT. Its protein product is CASSSGLAGGADTQYF.